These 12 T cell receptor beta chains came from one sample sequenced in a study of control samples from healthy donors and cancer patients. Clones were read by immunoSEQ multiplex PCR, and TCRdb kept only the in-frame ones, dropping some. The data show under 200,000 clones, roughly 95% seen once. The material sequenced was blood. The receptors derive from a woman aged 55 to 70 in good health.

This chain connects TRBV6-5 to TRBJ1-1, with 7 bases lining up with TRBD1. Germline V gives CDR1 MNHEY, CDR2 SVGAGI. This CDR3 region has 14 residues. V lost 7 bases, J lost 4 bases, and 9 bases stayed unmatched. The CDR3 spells CASTAQGGLTEAFF. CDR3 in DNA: TGTGCCAGCACCGCCCAGGGGGGTCTCACTGAAGCTTTCTTT.

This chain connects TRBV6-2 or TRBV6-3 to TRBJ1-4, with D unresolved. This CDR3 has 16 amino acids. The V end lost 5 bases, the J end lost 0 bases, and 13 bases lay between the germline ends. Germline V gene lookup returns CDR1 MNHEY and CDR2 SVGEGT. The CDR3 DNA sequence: TGTGCCAGCAGTCCGGACGGACGTGCAACTAATGAAAAACTGTTTTTT. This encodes CASSPDGRATNEKLFF.

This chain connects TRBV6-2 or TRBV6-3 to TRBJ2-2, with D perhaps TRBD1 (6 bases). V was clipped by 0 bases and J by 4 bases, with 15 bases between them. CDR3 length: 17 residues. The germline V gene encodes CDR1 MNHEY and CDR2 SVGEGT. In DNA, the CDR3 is TGTGCCAGCAGTTACTCGGCTTTTGGGGGCCCCACCGGGGAGCTGTTTTTT. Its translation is CASSYSAFGGPTGELFF.

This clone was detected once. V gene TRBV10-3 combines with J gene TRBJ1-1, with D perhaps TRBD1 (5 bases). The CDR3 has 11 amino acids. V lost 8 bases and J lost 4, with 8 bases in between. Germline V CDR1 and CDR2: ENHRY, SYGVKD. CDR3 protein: CAIRQTTEAFF. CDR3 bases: TGTGCCATCCGACAGACCACTGAAGCTTTCTTT.

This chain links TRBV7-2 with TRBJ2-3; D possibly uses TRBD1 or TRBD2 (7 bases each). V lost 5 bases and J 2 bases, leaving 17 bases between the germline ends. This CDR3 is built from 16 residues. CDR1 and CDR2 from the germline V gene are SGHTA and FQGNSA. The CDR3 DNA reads TGTGCCAGCAGCCGTCAGGGGGGGCTATACACAGATACGCAGTATTTT. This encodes CASSRQGGLYTDTQYF.

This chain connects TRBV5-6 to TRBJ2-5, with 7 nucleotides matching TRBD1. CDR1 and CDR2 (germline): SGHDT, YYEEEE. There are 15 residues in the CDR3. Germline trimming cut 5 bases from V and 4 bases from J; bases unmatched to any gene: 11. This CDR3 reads CASRRTGELVETQYF. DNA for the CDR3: TGTGCCAGCAGAAGAACAGGGGAGTTGGTAGAGACCCAGTACTTC.

CDR3 bases: TGTGCCAGCAGTGACCGGACCGGAGGAAAACTGTTTTTT. It translates to CASSDRTGGKLFF. The V and J genes are TRBV6-4 and TRBJ1-4, with unresolved D. Germline V gene lookup returns CDR1 MRHNA and CDR2 SNTAGT. This CDR3 has 13 amino acids. V shed 2 bases and J shed 10 bases, with 11 bases lying between them.

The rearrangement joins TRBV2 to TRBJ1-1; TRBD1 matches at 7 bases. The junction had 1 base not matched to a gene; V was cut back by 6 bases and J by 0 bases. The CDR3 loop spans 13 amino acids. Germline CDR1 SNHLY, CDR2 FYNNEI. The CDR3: CASRGQVNTEAFF. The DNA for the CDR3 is TGTGCCAGCAGAGGACAGGTGAACACTGAAGCTTTCTTT.

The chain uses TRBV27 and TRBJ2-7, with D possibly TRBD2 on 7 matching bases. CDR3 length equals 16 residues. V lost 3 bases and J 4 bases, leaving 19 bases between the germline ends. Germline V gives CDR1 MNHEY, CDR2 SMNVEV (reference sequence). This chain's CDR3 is CASSFFFRGGAYEQYF. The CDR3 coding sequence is TGTGCCAGCAGTTTTTTTTTCCGTGGGGGGGCTTACGAGCAGTACTTC.

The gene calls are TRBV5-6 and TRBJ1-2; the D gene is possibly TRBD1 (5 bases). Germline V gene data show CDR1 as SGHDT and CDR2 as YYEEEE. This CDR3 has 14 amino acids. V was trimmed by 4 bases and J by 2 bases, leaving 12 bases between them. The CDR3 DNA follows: TGTGCCAGCAGCGAAACGACAGTGAACTATGGCTACACCTTC. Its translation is CASSETTVNYGYTF. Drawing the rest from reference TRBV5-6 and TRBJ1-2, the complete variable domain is DAGVTQSPTHLIKTRGQQVTLRCSPKSGHDTVSWYQQALGQGPQFIFQYYEEEERQRGNFPDRFSGHQFPNYSSELNVNALLLGDSALYLCASSETTVNYGYTFGSGTRLTVV.

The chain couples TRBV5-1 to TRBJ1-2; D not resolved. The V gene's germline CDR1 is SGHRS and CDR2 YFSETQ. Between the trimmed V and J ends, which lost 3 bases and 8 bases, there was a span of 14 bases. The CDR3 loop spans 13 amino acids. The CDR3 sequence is CASSSRAVSGYTF. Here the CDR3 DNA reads TGCGCCAGCAGCTCCCGGGCCGTAAGCGGCTACACCTTC.

CDR3 in amino acids: CASSFDGTEAFF. The CDR3, as DNA: TGTGCCAGCAGTTTTGACGGCACTGAAGCTTTCTTT. The rearrangement joins TRBV12-3 or TRBV12-4 to TRBJ1-1; D ambiguous. This CDR3 spans 12 amino acids. V was shortened by 3 bases and J by 4 bases, with 6 bases between the two germline ends.